The clone carrying this TCR beta chain was seen repeatedly, ten times or more. Its antigen is not identified. This specimen comes from a study of Graves' ophthalmopathy and Graves' hyperthyroidism. General study findings and limits: Among expanded thyroid clonotypes above 0.001 frequency, most also occurred in blood.

RNA transcripts were the source from which TCR beta CDR3 regions were amplified. An opening RT-PCR round employed HTBI primers and preceded a second-round multiplex PCR. Each CDR3 protein is one row after TCRdb ran MiXCR on the multiplex PCR reads. Here the sample spans 300,000 to 400,000 distinct CDR3 sequences, under 20% being singletons. From germline, CDR1 is MNHNS and CDR2 SASEGT. Trimming removed 2 bases from V and 1 base from J, with 5 bases in between. The CDR3 consists of 14 residues. The sequence came from an adult man with Graves' ophthalmopathy. What was sequenced was peripheral blood. This sequence joins TRBV6-1 and TRBJ2-2; D not certain. CDR3: CASSELKNTGELFF. The CDR3 region has the DNA TGTGCCAGCAGTGAACTTAAGAACACCGGGGAGCTGTTTTTT.